The clone carrying this T cell receptor (beta chain) was seen many times. The antigen is unknown. Trimming took off 7 bases at V and 3 bases at J, with 10 bases between the two ends. The CDR3 length is 12 residues. Germline V gene data show CDR1 as DFQATT and CDR2 as SNEGSKA (reference sequence). A universal primer site was added by template switching, and unique molecular identifiers were carried by the cDNA. Via MiXCR, TCRdb re-called the 5' RACE reads, giving one row per CDR3 protein. The sample records around 250,000 distinct CDR3 sequences, around 8.8% being singletons. This record comes from a study of identical twins. Study-wide results and caveats: Invariant cells of the MAIT and iNKT types might have partly distorted the zero-insertion analyses. Conclusions were based on cross-sectional statistical analysis, without following the same donors.

With no exceptions, donors were healthy Caucasians. The data also belong to a second study, concerning yellow fever vaccine responses in identical twins.

Sequencing used CD8+ T cells sorted from blood. The origin of this receptor is a woman younger than 35 in good health. The gene calls are TRBV20-1 and TRBJ2-1; maybe TRBD1 (6 bases). CDR3 coding DNA: TGCAGTGTTCGGACAGACTACAATGAGCAGTTCTTC. It specifies CSVRTDYNEQFF.